This entry features one T cell receptor beta chain sequence. The study ran the assay at deep level. The repertoire was sequenced with immunoSEQ multiplex PCR; TCRdb's copy has only in-frame clones and lacks some. The sample shows under 2.5 million clones, roughly 92% of them seen only once. The data were taken from a study of shared clonotypes between healthy human individuals. Trimming pared 2 bases from V and 4 bases from J, leaving 11 bases between. CDR3 length: 15 amino acids. CDR1 KGHSH and CDR2 LQKENI come from the germline V gene. The gene calls are TRBV18 and TRBJ1-4, with a possible D match to TRBD1 (6 bases). The sequenced sample was naive CD4+ T cells from PBMCs. Subset: CD45RA+ positively selected. The source of this sequence is a man aged 18 to 29 in good health. Some clones in this sample may be carry-over from other donors' samples. The CDR3 DNA reads TGTGCCAGCTCACCATACGGGACACATAATGAAAAACTGTTTTTT. It specifies CASSPYGTHNEKLFF.